Shown below are 30 T cell receptor beta chains from a single sample sequenced in a study of beta chain features in type 1 diabetes. These TCRs' antigens remain unknown. Expressed TCRB transcripts were sequenced because the entire RNA isolate underwent reverse transcription. This table comes from immunoSEQ multiplex PCR, and its TCRdb copy is limited to in-frame clones, with some not included. Of 200,000 to 300,000 clones in the sample, roughly 21% were seen once. Study-wide results and limits: Type 1 diabetes patients showed a moderate but significant shortening of TCRB CDR3s in all four CD4+ subsets.

Sequenced sample: naive CD4+ T cells from blood. These receptors came from a woman between 35 and 50 years old with type 1 diabetes.

This sequence joins TRBV7-9 and TRBJ1-2, with D possibly matching TRBD1 (5 bases). Germline lookup yields CDR1 SEHNR and CDR2 FQNEAQ (reference sequence). This CDR3 spans 12 amino acids. Trimming shortened V by 1 base and J by 9 bases, and 9 bases separated the two germline ends. The CDR3 here is CASSLEGRSYTF. In DNA form, the CDR3 reads TGTGCCAGCAGCTTAGAGGGGAGGAGCTACACCTTC.

This chain links TRBV27 with TRBJ1-5; 8 bases are a match to TRBD1. Germline CDR1 reads MNHEY; CDR2 reads SMNVEV (reference sequence). Trimming took 5 bases from V and 2 from J; bases not matched to a gene: 5. CDR3 length equals 15 residues. CDR3 sequence reads: CASSGQGRGNQPQHF. The CDR3 DNA is TGTGCCAGCAGTGGACAGGGTCGGGGCAATCAGCCCCAGCATTTT.

The J gene is TRBJ2-3, the V gene TRBV4-3, with D perhaps matching TRBD2 (7 bases). The CDR3 is 16 residues long. Germline values: CDR1 LGHNA, CDR2 YSLEER. Trimming cost V 0 bases and J 4 bases, with 14 bases left between them. This CDR3 reads CASSQDLGGGSDTQYF. Here the CDR3 DNA reads TGCGCCAGCAGCCAAGATCTGGGAGGGGGGTCAGATACGCAGTATTTT.

Only a few counts were recorded for this clone. The V call is TRBV27, the J call TRBJ1-6, with D possibly matching TRBD1 (6 bases). The germline V gene encodes CDR1 MNHEY and CDR2 SMNVEV (reference sequence). This CDR3 region has 14 residues. Trimming shortened V by 3 bases and J by 10 bases, and 13 bases separated the two germline ends. Here the CDR3 DNA reads TGTGCCAGCAGTTTCGGGGACAAAGCATCACCCCTCCACTTT. Amino acid sequence: CASSFGDKASPLHF.

The gene calls are TRBV30 and TRBJ1-2; no definite D call. The CDR3 length is 10 residues. Trimming took 5 bases from V and 4 from J, leaving 5 bases between them. CDR1 is GTSNPN and CDR2 is SVGIG in the germline V gene (reference sequence). CDR3 protein: CAWEGYGYTF. The CDR3 DNA sequence: TGTGCCTGGGAGGGCTATGGCTACACCTTC.

This clone turned up a few times. The rearrangement joins TRBV7-2 to TRBJ1-1; D perhaps matches TRBD1 (5 bases). Germline-derived CDR1 and CDR2 are SGHTA and FQGNSA. V dropped 7 bases and J dropped 5 bases, with 11 bases sitting between them. The CDR3 loop spans 12 amino acids. CDR3 region: CASTSGWTEAFF. CDR3 nucleotides: TGTGCCAGCACCTCAGGGTGGACTGAAGCTTTCTTT.

This clone was observed a handful of times. The chain links TRBV5-4 to TRBJ2-6, with D perhaps TRBD1 (6 bases). CDR3 length: 17 amino acids. The germline gives CDR1 SGHNT, CDR2 YYREEE (reference sequence). V was pared by 2 bases and J by 2 bases, with 14 bases between. CDR3: CASSLPPRGAGANVLTF. DNA of the CDR3: TGTGCCAGCAGCTTACCGCCCAGGGGAGCTGGGGCCAACGTCCTGACTTTC.

This clone has just a few counts. The chain recombines TRBV5-1 with TRBJ1-5; D remains unclear. Germline V lookup: CDR1 SGHRS, CDR2 YFSETQ. The CDR3 is made up of 13 amino acids. V dropped 2 bases and J dropped 7 bases, with 10 bases sitting between them. As DNA, the CDR3 is TGCGCCAGCAGCTTTTCAGGAACCCAGCCCCAGCATTTT. Its protein is CASSFSGTQPQHF. Supplemented by reference TRBV5-1 and TRBJ1-5, the full variable domain reads KAGVTQTPRYLIKTRGQQVTLSCSPISGHRSVSWYQQTPGQGLQFLFEYFSETQRNKGNFPGRFSGRQFSNSRSEMNVSTLELGDSALYLCASSFSGTQPQHFGDGTRLSIL.

This clone was seen only a few times. For the CDR3, the DNA is TGCAGTGCCAGGGGGACACATGAAGCTTTCTTT. Its translation is CSARGTHEAFF. The chain couples TRBV20-1 to TRBJ1-1; 7 nucleotides line up with TRBD1. V gave up 6 bases and J gave up 7 bases; unmatched junction bases: 5. This CDR3 contains 11 residues. Germline V gives CDR1 DFQATT, CDR2 SNEGSKA (reference sequence).

This clone has only a few counts. Written as DNA, the CDR3 is TGCAGCGTTGGGCTCGGGGATGGGGCCAACGTCCTGACTTTC. This encodes CSVGLGDGANVLTF. V gene TRBV29-1 combines with J gene TRBJ2-6, with D tentatively TRBD2 (5 bases). The CDR3 runs to 14 residues. The germline gives CDR1 SQVTM, CDR2 ANQGSEA. Trimming shortened V by 4 bases and J by 3 bases, and 10 bases separated the two germline ends.

This clone occurred a few times. The rearrangement links TRBV7-9 to TRBJ2-5; D ambiguous. Per the germline V gene, CDR1 is SEHNR and CDR2 is FQNEAQ (reference sequence). V lost 5 bases, J lost 2 bases, and 6 bases lay in between. This CDR3 has 12 amino acids. CDR3 nucleotide sequence: TGTGCCAGCAGCCAGATACAAGAGACCCAGTACTTC. Residues: CASSQIQETQYF.

The table lists this clone with a few counts. The rearrangement links TRBV29-1 to TRBJ2-7, with 7 positions matching TRBD1. Trimming took 4 bases from V and 2 from J; bases not matched to a gene: 8. Germline V gives CDR1 SQVTM, CDR2 ANQGSEA. The CDR3 spans 14 residues. The chain's CDR3 is CSVGLTGTPYEQYF. The CDR3 DNA sequence: TGCAGCGTTGGCTTGACAGGGACACCCTACGAGCAGTACTTC.

J is TRBJ2-1 and V is TRBV9; 9 nucleotides agree with TRBD2. CDR1 and CDR2 (germline): SGDLS, YYNGEE. The V and J ends lost 0 bases and 10 bases, in that order; junction bases with no gene match: 11. The CDR3 is 16 residues long. CDR3 DNA sequence: TGTGCCAGCAGCGTAGTGTGGACTAGCGAGGGGGGGGAGCAGTTCTTC. It codes for CASSVVWTSEGGEQFF.

DNA of the CDR3: TGTGCCAGCAGTTACGACAGTAGCTATGGCTACACCTTC. Protein product: CASSYDSSYGYTF. The rearrangement joins TRBV6-6 to TRBJ1-2; possible D gene TRBD1, 5 bases. V was shortened by 2 bases and J by 4 bases, with 8 bases between the two germline ends. From germline, CDR1 is MNHNY and CDR2 SVGAGI (reference sequence). There are 13 residues in the CDR3.

The genes are TRBV11-2 and TRBJ2-7, with TRBD1 identical over 9 bases. The J segment lost 2 bases and the V segment lost 2 bases, leaving 4 bases of the junction unmatched. The CDR3 totals 15 residues. Germline loops: CDR1 SGHAT, CDR2 FQNNGV. The CDR3 coding sequence is TGTGCCAGCAGCTTATCCGGGACAGGGCCCTACGAGCAGTACTTC. Amino acid sequence: CASSLSGTGPYEQYF. Filled out from reference TRBV11-2 and TRBJ2-7, the complete variable domain reads EAGVAQSPRYKIIEKRQSVAFWCNPISGHATLYWYQQILGQGPKLLIQFQNNGVVDDSQLPKDRFSAERLKGVDSTLKIQPAKLEDSAVYLCASSLSGTGPYEQYFGPGTRLTVT.

The V gene is TRBV2, the J gene TRBJ2-5; 10 nucleotides match TRBD2. Per the germline V gene, CDR1 is SNHLY and CDR2 is FYNNEI. This CDR3 comprises 14 residues. J gave up 5 bases and V 6 bases, and 6 bases lay outside the gene matches. In DNA form, the CDR3 reads TGTGCCAGCAGGAAGCTGACTAGCGGGGAGACCCAGTACTTC. Protein product: CASRKLTSGETQYF.

This clone has a handful of counts. The rearrangement joins TRBV2 to TRBJ1-2; perhaps TRBD1 as D (5 bases). Germline CDR1 is SNHLY and CDR2 is FYNNEI. Trimming shortened V by 4 bases and J by 0 bases, and 9 bases separated the two germline ends. The CDR3 runs to 14 residues. The CDR3 DNA reads TGTGCCAGCAGTGCGACAGTGACTAACTATGGCTACACCTTC. Encoded protein: CASSATVTNYGYTF.

The chain recombines TRBV9 with TRBJ1-1; 10 nucleotides match TRBD1. The CDR3 loop spans 14 amino acids. CDR1 is SGDLS, CDR2 YYNGEE, per germline. With 0 bases clipped from V and 5 bases from J, the junction kept 1 base outside the gene matches. CDR3 loop: CASSVGQGATEAFF. Written as DNA, the CDR3 is TGTGCCAGCAGCGTAGGACAGGGGGCGACTGAAGCTTTCTTT.

There are a few counts of this clone. The DNA of the CDR3 is TGCAGCGTTAGGGGGCTAAGCTCCTACAATGAGCAGTTCTTC. This gives the protein CSVRGLSSYNEQFF. V is TRBV29-1 and J is TRBJ2-1, with TRBD1 identical over 7 bases. V was pared by 5 bases and J by 0 bases, with 4 bases of the junction left unmatched. The CDR3 spans 14 residues. Germline CDR1 reads SQVTM; CDR2 reads ANQGSEA.

The sample holds a few counts of this clone. The V gene is TRBV4-1, the J gene TRBJ2-6, with 9 bases matching TRBD1. Germline V gene sequence: CDR1 MGHRA, CDR2 YSYEKL. The CDR3 has 19 residues. V trimming: 5 bases; J trimming: 0 bases; junction bases outside the gene matches: 11. The CDR3 coding sequence is TGCGCCAGCAGCTCCCGGACAGGGGAATTTTTCTCTGGGGCCAACGTCCTGACTTTC. This translates into CASSSRTGEFFSGANVLTF.

The V gene is TRBV7-2, the J gene TRBJ2-5; D is unresolved. V shed 7 bases and J shed 6 bases, with 9 bases lying between them. The germline V gene has CDR1 SGHTA and CDR2 FQGNSA. This CDR3 is 11 amino acids long. The CDR3 nucleotides are TGTGCCAGCACCTATCGCCAGACCCAGTACTTC. This sequence encodes CASTYRQTQYF.

In its sample, this clone was seen a few times. The chain employs TRBV28 and TRBJ2-1; TRBD2 aligns across 7 bases. The junction had 0 bases not matched to a gene; V was cut back by 6 bases and J by 7 bases. Germline values: CDR1 MDHEN, CDR2 SYDVKM. This CDR3 has 11 amino acids. This chain's CDR3 is CASRGLNEQFF. CDR3 DNA: TGTGCCAGCAGGGGACTAAATGAGCAGTTCTTC.

V is TRBV7-2 and J is TRBJ1-2; 8 nucleotides match TRBD1. CDR1 SGHTA and CDR2 FQGNSA come from the germline V gene. The J segment lost 4 bases and the V segment lost 5 bases, leaving 9 bases of the junction unmatched. This CDR3 region has 15 residues. CDR3 sequence: CASSPSQGAPYGYTF. The CDR3 DNA follows: TGTGCCAGCAGCCCGTCCCAGGGGGCTCCCTATGGCTACACCTTC.

This clone was seen a handful of times. CDR3 in amino acids: CASSAGSNTEAFF. In nucleotides, the CDR3 is TGTGCCAGCAGCGCGGGGAGTAACACTGAAGCTTTCTTT. This sequence joins TRBV9 and TRBJ1-1; no reliable D call. CDR1 is SGDLS and CDR2 is YYNGEE in the germline V gene. Trimming pared 3 bases from V and 2 bases from J, leaving 8 bases between. This CDR3 has 13 amino acids. Variable domain in full (rest from reference TRBV9 and TRBJ1-1): DSGVTQTPKHLITATGQRVTLRCSPRSGDLSVYWYQQSLDQGLQFLIQYYNGEERAKGNILERFSAQQFPDLHSELNLSSLELGDSALYFCASSAGSNTEAFFGQGTRLTVV.

The chain is built from TRBV18 and TRBJ2-2; unclear D gene. The germline V gene encodes CDR1 KGHSH and CDR2 LQKENI. The CDR3 has 14 residues. The V gene lost 3 bases and the J gene lost 7 bases, with 12 bases spanning the gap. CDR3 nucleotides: TGTGCCAGCTCACCCGACTCCGGCGGCGGGGAGCTGTTTTTT. Translated, it gives CASSPDSGGGELFF.

The chain recombines TRBV30 with TRBJ2-5, with D possibly matching TRBD1 (5 bases). The V and J ends lost 5 bases and 5 bases respectively, with 12 bases between them. The germline V gene has CDR1 GTSNPN and CDR2 SVGIG (reference sequence). The CDR3 is made up of 12 amino acids. CDR3 nucleotide sequence: TGTGCCTGGGAGTCAGGGTCGGAGACCCAGTACTTC. It translates to CAWESGSETQYF.

This sequence joins TRBV6-6 and TRBJ1-1; D is ambiguous. Germline V lookup: CDR1 MNHNY, CDR2 SVGAGI (reference sequence). The CDR3 is made up of 14 amino acids. V dropped 2 bases and J dropped 11 bases, with 18 bases sitting between them. The CDR3 sequence: CASSYPEQEGGAFF. CDR3 bases: TGTGCCAGCAGTTACCCGGAGCAGGAGGGAGGTGCTTTCTTT.

The rearrangement joins TRBV2 to TRBJ2-3; tentatively, D is TRBD2 (6 bases). The CDR3 has 14 amino acids. V was cut by 8 bases and J by 2 bases, with 14 bases left in between. Germline CDR1 is SNHLY and CDR2 is FYNNEI. The DNA for the CDR3 is TGTGCCAGCCACCGGGACTCCTTCACAGATACGCAGTATTTT. This translates into CASHRDSFTDTQYF.

There are a few counts of this clone. The V call is TRBV15, the J call TRBJ2-7; possibly TRBD1 for D (6 bases). The V and J ends lost 5 bases and 2 bases respectively, with 16 bases between them. Germline assignment: CDR1 LNHNV and CDR2 YYDKDF (reference sequence). CDR3 size: 15 residues. The CDR3 here is CATSANFKGAYEQYF. The CDR3 DNA follows: TGTGCCACCAGCGCCAATTTCAAGGGGGCCTACGAGCAGTACTTC.

This chain links TRBV9 with TRBJ1-4; no firm D call. This CDR3 has 14 residues. Germline assignment: CDR1 SGDLS and CDR2 YYNGEE. V was pared by 3 bases and J by 3 bases, with 9 bases between. In nucleotides, the CDR3 is TGTGCCAGCAGCGCCTTTTCCTCTAATGAAAAACTGTTTTTT. It encodes CASSAFSSNEKLFF.